Shown below are 23 T cell receptor beta chains from a single sample sequenced in a study of blood T cell repertoires in COVID-19. The repertoire was sequenced with immunoSEQ multiplex PCR; TCRdb's copy has only in-frame clones and lacks some. The data contain under 150,000 clones, about 80% of them singletons. Sample: peripheral blood. The receptors derive from a man between 60 and 70 years old with acute or convalescent COVID-19.

The chain carries TRBV29-1 and TRBJ1-2, with a weak D call TRBD1 (5 bases). The CDR3 contains 12 residues. The V gene lost 6 bases and the J gene lost 4 bases, with 12 bases spanning the gap. CDR1 is SQVTM and CDR2 is ANQGSEA in the germline V gene. CDR3 bases: TGCAGCGTGTCTTTGGACACCTATGGCTACACCTTC. It encodes CSVSLDTYGYTF. The whole variable domain, filled in from reference TRBV29-1 and TRBJ1-2, reads SAVISQKPSRDICQRGTSLTIQCQVDSQVTMMFWYRQQPGQSLTLIATANQGSEATYESGFVIDKFPISRPNLTFSTLTVSNMSPEDSSIYLCSVSLDTYGYTFGSGTRLTVV.

V gene TRBV19 combines with J gene TRBJ2-1; D might be TRBD2 (5 bases). Trimming removed 5 bases at V and 5 bases at J, with 10 bases between. The CDR3 consists of 13 residues. CDR1 and CDR2 (germline): LNHDA, SQIVND (reference sequence). CDR3 sequence reads: CASSETTNNEQFF. The CDR3 bases are TGTGCCAGTAGTGAGACTACTAACAATGAGCAGTTCTTC.

This chain links TRBV28 with TRBJ2-7, with 9 bases identical to TRBD1. The length of the CDR3 is 13 residues. Germline V lookup: CDR1 MDHEN, CDR2 SYDVKM. Germline trimming cut 4 bases from V and 3 bases from J; bases unmatched to any gene: 1. The CDR3 DNA follows: TGTGCCAGCAGTTCGGGACAGGGCTACGAGCAGTACTTC. Its protein product is CASSSGQGYEQYF.

This clone appeared a single time. The chain combines TRBV24-1 with TRBJ1-3; maybe TRBD1 (6 bases). The germline V gene has CDR1 KGHDR and CDR2 SFDVKD. CDR3 length: 14 residues. V lost 4 bases to trimming and J lost 1 base, with 7 bases between them. CDR3 nucleotide sequence: TGTGCCACCAGTGACACAGGGTCTGGAAACACCATATATTTT. Residues: CATSDTGSGNTIYF.

V usage is TRBV2 and J usage is TRBJ1-2; D is unclear. Germline assignment: CDR1 SNHLY and CDR2 FYNNEI. The length of the CDR3 is 12 residues. V lost 4 bases and J lost 3, with 6 bases in between. The CDR3 loop reads CASSARDYGYTF. The DNA of the CDR3 is TGTGCCAGCAGTGCGAGAGACTATGGCTACACCTTC.

The chain recombines TRBV10-3 with TRBJ1-5, with 11 bases aligning to TRBD1. Germline CDR1 reads ENHRY; CDR2 reads SYGVKD. The CDR3 totals 18 residues. Trimming took 3 bases from V and 2 from J; bases not matched to a gene: 9. This chain's CDR3 is CAISDSGTGGKGNQPQHF. The CDR3 DNA is TGTGCCATCAGTGACTCCGGGACAGGGGGTAAGGGCAATCAGCCCCAGCATTTT.

This clone was picked up many times. The J gene is TRBJ1-6, the V gene TRBV5-1, with 9 bases fitting TRBD1. Germline lookup yields CDR1 SGHRS and CDR2 YFSETQ. V trimming: 4 bases; J trimming: 5 bases; junction bases outside the gene matches: 7. The CDR3 consists of 16 residues. The CDR3 sequence is CASSLTGGTDNSPLHF. The DNA for the CDR3 is TGCGCCAGCAGCCTTACAGGGGGCACCGATAATTCACCCCTCCACTTT.

This clone was seen only once. This sequence joins TRBV2 and TRBJ1-6; D gene ambiguous. Germline V CDR1 and CDR2: SNHLY, FYNNEI. Trimming stripped 3 bases from V and 5 bases from J, with 8 bases between. The length of the CDR3 is 14 residues. The CDR3 loop is CASSDNGDNSPLHF. In DNA, the CDR3 is TGTGCCAGCAGTGACAACGGGGATAATTCACCCCTCCACTTT.

The chain employs TRBV2 and TRBJ1-6; 7 bases fit TRBD1. The germline gives CDR1 SNHLY, CDR2 FYNNEI. The ends lost 4 bases at V and 6 bases at J; junction bases unmatched: 3. The length of the CDR3 is 14 residues. CDR3 region: CASSGGQPNSPLHF. The CDR3 nucleotides are TGTGCCAGCAGTGGGGGACAGCCTAATTCACCCCTCCACTTT.

This sequence joins TRBV12-3 or TRBV12-4 and TRBJ1-5; TRBD1 is a possible D gene (5 bases). This CDR3 spans 13 amino acids. V was clipped by 5 bases and J by 6 bases, with 11 bases between them. The CDR3 loop is CASSQGRFQPQHF. The CDR3 DNA is TGTGCCAGCAGTCAGGGTAGATTTCAGCCCCAGCATTTT.

CDR3 bases: TGTGCCACCAGTGATGCCGACAGGGGTCAACGGGAGCTGTTTTTT. As protein: CATSDADRGQRELFF. The chain uses TRBV24-1 and TRBJ2-2; 8 bases agree with TRBD1. This CDR3 is 15 amino acids long. V shed 3 bases and J 9 bases; nucleotides not matched to a gene: 8. CDR1 KGHDR and CDR2 SFDVKD come from the germline V gene.

The rearrangement joins TRBV2 to TRBJ2-5; 12 nucleotides line up with TRBD2. CDR1 and CDR2 (germline): SNHLY, FYNNEI. The trim removed 5 bases at V and 14 bases at J, leaving 12 bases unmatched. The CDR3 sequence is 14 residues long. This CDR3 is CASSRGGPSGRAYF. The CDR3, as DNA: TGTGCCAGCAGTCGAGGTGGCCCTAGCGGGAGGGCCTACTTC.

The chain has TRBV29-1 and TRBJ1-1, with TRBD1 as a possible D gene (6 bases). With 7 bases removed from V and 5 bases from J, the gap between germline ends came to 17 bases. Per the germline V gene, CDR1 is SQVTM and CDR2 is ANQGSEA. This CDR3 is 13 amino acids long. CDR3 protein: CSAEQGGGTEAFF. The CDR3 coding sequence is TGCAGCGCCGAACAGGGAGGGGGAACTGAAGCTTTCTTT.

This clone occurred a few times. The chain uses TRBV28 and TRBJ2-3; 10 bases align to TRBD2. The CDR3 runs 16 residues. The germline gives CDR1 MDHEN, CDR2 SYDVKM. With V trimmed by 3 bases and J by 2 bases, 5 bases remained unmatched. The CDR3: CASSFLAGASTDTQYF. The CDR3 coding sequence is TGTGCCAGCAGTTTCCTAGCGGGGGCATCCACAGATACGCAGTATTTT. The variable domain in full, with the rest retrieved from reference TRBV28 and TRBJ2-3, is DVKVTQSSRYLVKRTGEKVFLECVQDMDHENMFWYRQDPGLGLRLIYFSYDVKMKEKGDIPEGYSVSREKKERFSLILESASTNQTSMYLCASSFLAGASTDTQYFGPGTRLTVL.

V gene TRBV24-1 combines with J gene TRBJ1-2, with TRBD1 identical over 12 bases. In germline, CDR1 is KGHDR, CDR2 SFDVKD. There are 18 residues in the CDR3. V was clipped by 3 bases and J by 5 bases; unmatched bases: 12. CDR3 loop: CATSDPGTGGKETYGYTF. CDR3 nucleotides: TGTGCCACCAGTGATCCCGGGACAGGGGGCAAGGAAACGTATGGCTACACCTTC.

This clone came up a few times. The rearrangement links TRBV28 to TRBJ2-2; TRBD2 matches at 9 bases. V trimming: 8 bases; J trimming: 5 bases; junction bases outside the gene matches: 12. The germline V gene encodes CDR1 MDHEN and CDR2 SYDVKM. The CDR3 loop spans 16 amino acids. The CDR3 nucleotides are TGTGCCAGCGGGTCTGAGGTAGCGGGAGTGACCGGGGAGCTGTTTTTT. The encoded protein is CASGSEVAGVTGELFF.

This sequence joins TRBV6-2 or TRBV6-3 and TRBJ2-3; perhaps TRBD1 as D (5 bases). The CDR3 has 16 residues. V was pared by 5 bases and J by 5 bases, with 20 bases between. The germline V gene encodes CDR1 MNHEY and CDR2 SVGEGT. DNA of the CDR3: TGTGCCAGCAGTGCCACCCCAGGGATTGTGGGAGATACGCAGTATTTT. Amino acids: CASSATPGIVGDTQYF.

The CDR3 nucleotides read TGTGCCAGCAGCGTACCCGGGAAGGGAGGCTACACCTTC. Protein sequence: CASSVPGKGGYTF. V and J are TRBV9 and TRBJ1-2; D remains unclear. Germline V lookup: CDR1 SGDLS, CDR2 YYNGEE. The CDR3 loop spans 13 amino acids. V gave up 1 base and J gave up 8 bases, with 12 bases separating them.

This clone has ten or more counts. In the same sample, other DNA sequences code for this CDR3. The chain recombines TRBV9 with TRBJ1-5; D gene uncertain. V lost 0 bases and J lost 6, with 10 bases in between. From germline, CDR1 is SGDLS and CDR2 YYNGEE. This CDR3 has 14 amino acids. The CDR3 protein is CASSVDGSGQPQHF. CDR3 nucleotide sequence: TGTGCCAGCAGCGTAGACGGGTCTGGTCAGCCCCAGCATTTT. Combining the CDR3 with reference TRBV9 and TRBJ1-5 gives the whole variable domain DSGVTQTPKHLITATGQRVTLRCSPRSGDLSVYWYQQSLDQGLQFLIQYYNGEERAKGNILERFSAQQFPDLHSELNLSSLELGDSALYFCASSVDGSGQPQHFGDGTRLSIL.

J is TRBJ2-7 and V is TRBV9; the D gene is possibly TRBD2 (6 bases). The CDR3 spans 12 residues. CDR1 is SGDLS, CDR2 YYNGEE, per germline. Trimming took 0 bases from V and 5 from J, leaving 6 bases between them. DNA of the CDR3: TGTGCCAGCAGCGTAGGGGAGGACGAGCAGTACTTC. Amino acid sequence: CASSVGEDEQYF.

The V and J genes are TRBV6-1 and TRBJ2-6; D unclear. Germline V lookup: CDR1 MNHNS, CDR2 SASEGT. The CDR3 sequence is 16 residues long. V dropped 0 bases and J dropped 4 bases, with 10 bases sitting between them. This chain's CDR3 is CASSEALGSGANVLTF. The CDR3 DNA reads as TGTGCCAGCAGTGAAGCGCTCGGGTCCGGGGCCAACGTCCTGACTTTC.

This clone was counted a few times. This chain links TRBV3-1 (or the pseudogene TRBV3-2) with TRBJ1-4, with D hard to call. CDR1 is LGHDT and CDR2 is YNNKEL in the germline V gene (reference sequence). V lost 4 bases, J lost 7 bases, and 13 bases lay in between. The CDR3 sequence is 14 residues long. CDR3 protein: CASSPLSSGEKLFF. CDR3 DNA: TGTGCCAGCAGCCCCCTTTCGAGCGGTGAAAAACTGTTTTTT.

J is TRBJ2-7 and V is TRBV7-8; TRBD1 might be the D (6 bases). V shed 6 bases and J shed 2 bases, with 17 bases lying between them. CDR1 and CDR2 from the germline V gene are SGHVS and FQNEAQ. The CDR3 contains 15 residues. The CDR3 reads CASSQETGATYEQYF. The CDR3 nucleotides read TGTGCCAGCAGTCAAGAGACAGGAGCCACCTACGAGCAGTACTTC.